One sample yielded the 18 T cell receptor beta chains listed below, sequenced in a study of cytomegalovirus exposure and HLA in healthy donors. The PCR contained 60 Vbeta and 13 Jbeta primers. Assay used: immunoSEQ multiplex PCR; TCRdb lists only in-frame clones, some missing. Found here are fewer than 200,000 clones, roughly 80% of them singletons; the top ten hold approximately 0.8%. Sample: PBMCs. The source of these receptors is a woman in her late teens or twenties in good health and CMV-seronegative.

The rearrangement links TRBV18 to TRBJ2-1, with TRBD2 matching 9 bases. The trim removed 3 bases at V and 7 bases at J, leaving 4 bases unmatched. This CDR3 spans 14 amino acids. Per germline, CDR1 KGHSH and CDR2 LQKENI. CDR3 loop: CASSPIAGVNEQFF. For the CDR3, the DNA is TGTGCCAGCTCACCCATAGCGGGAGTTAATGAGCAGTTCTTC.

The chain carries TRBV27 and TRBJ1-5; D uncertain. Trimming cost V 3 bases and J 0 bases, with 9 bases left between them. This CDR3 is built from 15 residues. CDR1 is MNHEY, CDR2 SMNVEV, per germline (reference sequence). DNA for the CDR3: TGTGCCAGCAGTTTTTTTCGGGATAGCAATCAGCCCCAGCATTTT. This encodes CASSFFRDSNQPQHF.

This chain uses TRBV28 with TRBJ1-1, with 8 positions matching TRBD1. V was pared by 6 bases and J by 6 bases, with 12 bases of the junction left unmatched. Germline V gene sequence: CDR1 MDHEN, CDR2 SYDVKM. This CDR3 has 15 amino acids. The CDR3 is CASRPGTGGFSEAFF. CDR3 bases: TGTGCCAGCAGGCCCGGGACAGGTGGCTTCTCTGAAGCTTTCTTT.

This rearrangement joins TRBV5-1 to TRBJ2-1; 10 nucleotides align to TRBD2. The CDR3 is 17 residues long. The V gene's germline CDR1 is SGHRS and CDR2 YFSETQ. V gave up 0 bases and J gave up 4 bases; unmatched junction bases: 7. The chain's CDR3 is CASSLGASGGPYNEQFF. The CDR3 region has the DNA TGCGCCAGCAGCTTGGGGGCTAGCGGGGGTCCTTACAATGAGCAGTTCTTC.

The chain joins TRBV19 to TRBJ1-5; D perhaps matches TRBD1 (5 bases). Per the germline V gene, CDR1 is LNHDA and CDR2 is SQIVND (reference sequence). The CDR3 sequence is 18 residues long. V gave up 0 bases and J gave up 5 bases, with 20 bases separating them. The CDR3 here is CASSIDLGGAAGDQPQHF. The CDR3 nucleotides are TGTGCCAGTAGTATAGATCTAGGAGGGGCAGCTGGGGATCAGCCCCAGCATTTT.

The V call is TRBV29-1, the J call TRBJ2-1; 9 nucleotides align to TRBD1. The V and J ends lost 8 bases and 4 bases, in that order; junction bases with no gene match: 6. Germline loops: CDR1 SQVTM, CDR2 ANQGSEA. The CDR3 spans 13 residues. The CDR3 sequence: CSLPGQGYNEQFF. The CDR3 DNA follows: TGCAGCCTTCCCGGACAGGGGTACAATGAGCAGTTCTTC.

The rearrangement joins TRBV6-4 to TRBJ1-6, with 8 bases matching TRBD1. V trimming: 4 bases; J trimming: 7 bases; junction bases outside the gene matches: 3. Germline-derived CDR1 and CDR2 are MRHNA and SNTAGT. This CDR3 is built from 14 residues. This CDR3 reads CASSGTGTNSPLHF. As DNA, the CDR3 is TGTGCCAGCAGTGGGACAGGGACCAATTCACCCCTCCACTTT.

The J gene is TRBJ2-7, the V gene TRBV5-1; D gene ambiguous. Deletions cut 4 bases from V and 3 bases from J, with 11 bases between. The CDR3 length is 13 residues. CDR1 and CDR2 from the germline V gene are SGHRS and YFSETQ. The chain's CDR3 is CASSKHPNYEQYF. In nucleotides, the CDR3 is TGCGCCAGCAGCAAACATCCCAACTACGAGCAGTACTTC.

J is TRBJ2-1 and V is TRBV6-5, with 8 nucleotides matching TRBD2. The CDR3 has 15 residues. V shed 6 bases, J shed 7 bases, and the junction held 11 bases outside the gene matches. CDR1 and CDR2 (germline): MNHEY, SVGAGI. The CDR3 region is CASRISGSLRNEQFF. CDR3 coding DNA: TGTGCCAGCAGAATAAGCGGGAGCCTGAGGAATGAGCAGTTCTTC.

Note on this clone: Germline is not matched at one junction end, which may reflect a read error. The rearrangement uses TRBV7-3 and TRBJ2-5, with 15 nucleotides matching TRBD2. This CDR3 spans 16 amino acids. Germline CDR1 is SGHTA and CDR2 is FQGTGA. The CDR3 DNA reads TGTGCCAGCAGCCCGGGACTAGCGGGAGGTTTGGACCAACTAAACTTC. This encodes CASSPGLAGGLDQLNF.

This chain connects TRBV28 to TRBJ2-7, with 7 positions matching TRBD2. There are 15 residues in the CDR3. The V segment lost 6 bases and the J segment 3 bases; nucleotides outside the gene matches: 11. From germline, CDR1 is MDHEN and CDR2 SYDVKM. The CDR3, as DNA: TGTGCCAGCAGCCCCACTGGGAGGGCCAACTACGAGCAGTACTTC. This codes for CASSPTGRANYEQYF.

The gene calls are TRBV27 and TRBJ2-3; perhaps TRBD2 as D (6 bases). CDR1 and CDR2 (germline): MNHEY, SMNVEV (reference sequence). This CDR3 contains 13 residues. V was trimmed by 8 bases and J by 1 base, leaving 10 bases between them. CDR3 sequence: CASWRDRTDTQYF. CDR3 bases: TGTGCCAGCTGGCGGGACCGCACAGATACGCAGTATTTT.

The chain employs TRBV5-1 and TRBJ2-1; D is possibly TRBD2 (6 bases). This CDR3 region has 16 residues. Germline values: CDR1 SGHRS, CDR2 YFSETQ. The V end lost 0 bases, the J end lost 3 bases, and 13 bases lay between the germline ends. CDR3 DNA: TGCGCCAGCAGCTTGGCCCCCGGGACTGGCTACAATGAGCAGTTCTTC. The encoded protein is CASSLAPGTGYNEQFF. The entire variable domain, with the rest obtained from reference TRBV5-1 and TRBJ2-1, is as follows: KAGVTQTPRYLIKTRGQQVTLSCSPISGHRSVSWYQQTPGQGLQFLFEYFSETQRNKGNFPGRFSGRQFSNSRSEMNVSTLELGDSALYLCASSLAPGTGYNEQFFGPGTRLTVL.

The genes are TRBV28 and TRBJ2-7; perhaps TRBD1 as D (5 bases). Germline CDR1 is MDHEN and CDR2 is SYDVKM. V was cut by 4 bases and J by 2 bases, with 18 bases left in between. The CDR3 covers 16 residues. CDR3 protein: CASSSVGVAHPYEQYF. Written as DNA, the CDR3 is TGTGCCAGCAGTTCCGTAGGGGTTGCGCACCCCTACGAGCAGTACTTC.

V is TRBV28 and J is TRBJ1-2; D gene unclear. The CDR3 totals 14 residues. The germline CDR1 and CDR2 sequences are MDHEN and SYDVKM. V lost 3 bases, J lost 7 bases, and 15 bases lay in between. The CDR3 is CASSFSATSGGYTF. CDR3 nucleotide sequence: TGTGCCAGCAGTTTTTCCGCCACAAGTGGTGGCTACACCTTC.

The chain combines TRBV27 with TRBJ2-3; TRBD1 aligns across 7 bases. The CDR3 loop spans 15 amino acids. The junction had 8 bases not matched to a gene; V was cut back by 6 bases and J by 2 bases. The germline V gene encodes CDR1 MNHEY and CDR2 SMNVEV (reference sequence). CDR3 sequence: CASSNQGTATDTQYF. The DNA of the CDR3 is TGTGCCAGCAGCAACCAAGGGACAGCCACAGATACGCAGTATTTT.

The J gene is TRBJ1-5, the V gene TRBV28, with D maybe TRBD1 (6 bases). V was shortened by 6 bases and J by 8 bases, with 23 bases between the two germline ends. The V gene's germline CDR1 is MDHEN and CDR2 SYDVKM. The CDR3 spans 16 residues. The CDR3 DNA reads TGTGCCAGCAGGGACAGTCTCGGGACACCGAGGGAGCCCCAGCATTTT. This sequence encodes CASRDSLGTPREPQHF. The variable domain in full, completed from reference TRBV28 and TRBJ1-5, reads DVKVTQSSRYLVKRTGEKVFLECVQDMDHENMFWYRQDPGLGLRLIYFSYDVKMKEKGDIPEGYSVSREKKERFSLILESASTNQTSMYLCASRDSLGTPREPQHFGDGTRLSIL.

The chain recombines TRBV10-3 with TRBJ1-5, with unresolved D. The CDR3 length is 13 residues. In germline, CDR1 is ENHRY, CDR2 SYGVKD. V dropped 4 bases and J dropped 7 bases, with 11 bases sitting between them. In nucleotides, the CDR3 is TGTGCCATCAGTGGAGGATTTGGGCAGCCCCAGCATTTT. It encodes CAISGGFGQPQHF.